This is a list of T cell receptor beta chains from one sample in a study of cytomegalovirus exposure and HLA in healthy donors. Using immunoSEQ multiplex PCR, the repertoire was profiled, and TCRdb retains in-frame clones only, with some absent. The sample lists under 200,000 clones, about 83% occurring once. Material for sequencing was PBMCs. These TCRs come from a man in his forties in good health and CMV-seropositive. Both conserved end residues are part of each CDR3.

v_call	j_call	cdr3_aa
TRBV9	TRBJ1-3	CASSVEQGAENTIYF
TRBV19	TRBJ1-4	CASRDRAFTNEKLFF
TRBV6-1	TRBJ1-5	CASRGLGTQHF
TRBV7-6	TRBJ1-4	CASTGQGGSEKLFF
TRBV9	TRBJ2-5	CASSVGPSGEETQYF
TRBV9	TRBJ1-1	CASSVGGGPNTEAFF
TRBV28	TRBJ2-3	CASSLWSSGSHGGDTQYF
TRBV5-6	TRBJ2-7	CASSPYRLAGPSEQYF
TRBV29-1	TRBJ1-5	CSAAGSSNQPQHF
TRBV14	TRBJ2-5	CASSRGLAGPYQETQYF
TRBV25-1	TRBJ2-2	CASSGQGRTGELFF
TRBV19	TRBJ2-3	CASSFLAGGLTDTQYF
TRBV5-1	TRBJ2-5	CASSLSGNQETQYF
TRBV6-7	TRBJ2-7	CASSYKALPGLAGGEPYEQYF
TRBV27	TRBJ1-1	CASTLRGSTEAFF
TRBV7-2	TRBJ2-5	CASSRQSSGSGETQYF
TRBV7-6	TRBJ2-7	CASSPRVGQGARDEQYF
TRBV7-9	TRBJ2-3	CASSPGTDTQYF
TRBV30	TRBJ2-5	CAWSTPGGPYGQYF
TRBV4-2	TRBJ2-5	CASSQEWVLGGRQETQYF
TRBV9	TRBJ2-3	CASSAGGGASTDTQYF
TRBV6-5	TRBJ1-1	CASSQGSETEAFF
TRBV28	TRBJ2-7	CASSLDSVYRISSYEQYF